Listed here are 27 T cell receptor beta chains from one sample, sequenced in a study of blood T cell repertoires in COVID-19. TCRdb keeps only in-frame clones here, not all; method: immunoSEQ multiplex PCR. This sample has roughly 140,000 clones, with around 81% found just once. The specimen was peripheral blood. These receptors were obtained from a human donor in a cohort sampled during active COVID-19.

This chain uses TRBV6-6 with TRBJ2-7; TRBD1 is a possible D gene (5 bases). V lost 1 base and J lost 2, with 9 bases in between. The CDR3 runs to 14 residues. The germline V gene encodes CDR1 MNHNY and CDR2 SVGAGI (reference sequence). The CDR3 DNA reads as TGTGCCAGCAGTTACTTCGACAGAGCCTACGAGCAGTACTTC. Protein: CASSYFDRAYEQYF.

The chain recombines TRBV7-2 with TRBJ2-3, with D possibly matching TRBD2 (5 bases). The V and J ends lost 1 base and 8 bases respectively, with 10 bases between them. The CDR3 sequence is 13 residues long. The germline CDR1 and CDR2 sequences are SGHTA and FQGNSA. CDR3 bases: TGTGCCAGCAGCTTAGGGGGTGAGGGTACGCAGTATTTT. Translated, it gives CASSLGGEGTQYF. The variable domain in full, with the rest retrieved from reference TRBV7-2 and TRBJ2-3, is GAGVSQSPSNKVTEKGKDVELRCDPISGHTALYWYRQSLGQGLEFLIYFQGNSAPDKSGLPSDRFSAERTGGSVSTLTIQRTQQEDSAVYLCASSLGGEGTQYFGPGTRLTVL.

The chain links TRBV11-2 to TRBJ1-3; the D gene is possibly TRBD1 (6 bases). Germline CDR1 reads SGHAT; CDR2 reads FQNNGV. The V and J ends lost 8 bases and 4 bases respectively, with 15 bases between them. This CDR3 has 14 amino acids. CDR3 loop: CASATGGRGNTIYF. The CDR3, as DNA: TGTGCCAGCGCGACCGGGGGGCGAGGAAACACCATATATTTT.

The chain couples TRBV9 to TRBJ2-6, with 11 bases lining up with TRBD1. CDR1 is SGDLS, CDR2 YYNGEE, per germline. V lost 5 bases to trimming and J lost 2 bases; unmatched junction nucleotides: 3. This CDR3 is 16 amino acids long. CDR3 nucleotides: TGTGCCAGCAGAGGACAGGGGGCCGCTGGGGCCAACGTCCTGACTTTC. Its protein is CASRGQGAAGANVLTF.

The chain recombines TRBV4-2 with TRBJ2-1; the match to TRBD2 covers 8 bases. With V trimmed by 0 bases and J by 0 bases, 10 bases remained unmatched. CDR1 and CDR2 (germline): LGHNA, YNFKEQ. The CDR3 spans 19 residues. CDR3 protein: CASSQENRRGAFSYNEQFF. In DNA form, the CDR3 reads TGTGCCAGCAGCCAAGAGAATAGGCGGGGGGCTTTCTCCTACAATGAGCAGTTCTTC.

This chain connects TRBV9 to TRBJ2-3; D is possibly TRBD2 (5 bases). The V gene's germline CDR1 is SGDLS and CDR2 YYNGEE. V shed 0 bases and J shed 6 bases, with 11 bases lying between them. The CDR3 totals 14 residues. DNA for the CDR3: TGTGCCAGCAGCGTAGGCGAGGGCAGGGATACGCAGTATTTT. Translating gives CASSVGEGRDTQYF.

The chain combines TRBV6-5 with TRBJ1-2, with 10 bases that match TRBD1. The CDR3 runs 15 residues. Germline V gene lookup returns CDR1 MNHEY and CDR2 SVGAGI. Trimming cost V 2 bases and J 4 bases; bases outside gene matches: 4. The CDR3 is CASSYRGQGGYGYTF. Here the CDR3 DNA reads TGTGCCAGCAGTTACCGAGGACAGGGGGGCTATGGCTACACCTTC.

CDR3 amino acids: CASKKAGGLHSGNTIYF. The CDR3 DNA reads as TGTGCCAGCAAAAAGGCTGGAGGACTGCACTCTGGAAACACCATATATTTT. The chain carries TRBV11-2 and TRBJ1-3; no clear D gene. V lost 7 bases to trimming and J lost 0 bases, with 19 bases between them. Looked up from germline, CDR1 is SGHAT and CDR2 is FQNNGV. The CDR3 covers 17 residues.

There are a few counts of this clone. The chain recombines TRBV5-1 with TRBJ2-4; TRBD1 matches at 8 bases. Germline loops: CDR1 SGHRS, CDR2 YFSETQ. This CDR3 region has 14 residues. V shed 3 bases, J shed 6 bases, and the junction held 5 bases outside the gene matches. CDR3: CASSSTGVLNIQYF. CDR3 DNA sequence: TGCGCCAGCAGCTCGACAGGGGTTCTAAACATTCAGTACTTC.

The rearrangement joins TRBV7-6 to TRBJ2-5; maybe TRBD2 (5 bases). The CDR3 is 15 amino acids. Per germline, CDR1 SGHVS and CDR2 FNYEAQ. V shed 0 bases and J shed 2 bases, with 10 bases lying between them. The CDR3 sequence is CASSLASRLQETQYF. CDR3 in DNA: TGTGCCAGCAGCTTAGCTTCGAGACTACAAGAGACCCAGTACTTC.

V usage is TRBV10-3 and J usage is TRBJ1-3; TRBD1 matches 9 bases. J was trimmed by 4 bases and V by 4 bases; bases with no gene match: 5. CDR1 is ENHRY and CDR2 is SYGVKD in the germline V gene. The CDR3 contains 15 residues. This chain's CDR3 is CAISGGDRVGNTIYF. Written as DNA, the CDR3 is TGTGCCATCAGTGGGGGGGACAGGGTCGGAAACACCATATATTTT.

V gene TRBV29-1 combines with J gene TRBJ1-1, with 8 bases that match TRBD1. The germline CDR1 and CDR2 sequences are SQVTM and ANQGSEA. With V trimmed by 8 bases and J by 4 bases, 9 bases remained unmatched. The CDR3 runs 13 residues. The CDR3 coding sequence is TGCAGCTTTTCGGACAGGGTGGGCACTGAAGCTTTCTTT. It specifies CSFSDRVGTEAFF.

The chain uses TRBV5-6 and TRBJ1-2, with 10 bases identical to TRBD1. V dropped 4 bases and J dropped 8; count of bases not matched to a gene: 8. There are 14 residues in the CDR3. CDR1 is SGHDT and CDR2 is YYEEEE in the germline V gene. In DNA, the CDR3 is TGTGCCAGCAGCCCCCCGACAGGGGGCAAGGGCTACACCTTC. Protein product: CASSPPTGGKGYTF.

The chain carries TRBV5-6 and TRBJ1-1, with D perhaps TRBD1 (6 bases). Trimming stripped 5 bases from V and 4 bases from J, with 21 bases between. Germline CDR1 is SGHDT and CDR2 is YYEEEE. There are 16 residues in the CDR3. CDR3 DNA sequence: TGTGCCAGCAGAAGACGACAGGAACTAAAGGGCACTGAAGCTTTCTTT. Its protein product is CASRRRQELKGTEAFF.

V and J are TRBV18 and TRBJ1-5, with D possibly being TRBD1 (5 bases). The V end lost 1 base, the J end lost 9 bases, and 13 bases lay between the germline ends. The CDR3 consists of 14 residues. The germline V gene has CDR1 KGHSH and CDR2 LQKENI. In nucleotides, the CDR3 is TGTGCCAGCTCACCACTTAACATGGGGCGGCCCCAGCATTTT. Translated: CASSPLNMGRPQHF.

V is TRBV28 and J is TRBJ1-4; possible D gene TRBD1, 6 bases. Deletions cut 3 bases from V and 7 bases from J, with 18 bases between. The CDR3 covers 16 residues. Germline V lookup: CDR1 MDHEN, CDR2 SYDVKM. The CDR3 nucleotides read TGTGCCAGCAGTTTCCCCGGGGGGGGCGTGGGTGAAAAACTGTTTTTT. Protein sequence: CASSFPGGGVGEKLFF.

The V call is TRBV4-1, the J call TRBJ2-3, with TRBD2 matching over 9 bases. The CDR3 spans 17 residues. Germline CDR1 MGHRA, CDR2 YSYEKL. The V gene end was trimmed by 1 base and the J gene end by 3 bases; junction bases not matched to a gene: 8. The CDR3 DNA reads TGCGCCAGCAGCCAAGGGGGAGCGGGGGGCGGAACAGATACGCAGTATTTT. Its protein product is CASSQGGAGGGTDTQYF.

V is TRBV19 and J is TRBJ2-7; D call uncertain. Trimming shortened V by 5 bases and J by 4 bases, and 18 bases separated the two germline ends. Germline-derived CDR1 and CDR2 are LNHDA and SQIVND (reference sequence). The CDR3 spans 15 residues. The CDR3 spells CASSPRDSLAYEQYF. CDR3 DNA sequence: TGTGCCAGTAGTCCCCGCGACTCTCTGGCGTACGAGCAGTACTTC.

CDR3 DNA: TGTGCCAGCAGCGAACAGGGGGCGGGCGAAAAACTGTTTTTT. Translation: CASSEQGAGEKLFF. The chain is built from TRBV6-6 and TRBJ1-4; 9 bases match TRBD1. Losses at the gene ends were 6 bases for V and 8 bases for J; bases not matched to a gene: 7. The CDR3 has 14 residues. Germline CDR1 MNHNY, CDR2 SVGAGI (reference sequence).

This rearrangement joins TRBV6-5 to TRBJ1-5; 7 bases agree with TRBD1. CDR1 and CDR2 from the germline V gene are MNHEY and SVGAGI. The CDR3 covers 13 residues. V dropped 6 bases and J dropped 6; count of bases not matched to a gene: 5. CDR3 DNA: TGTGCCAGCAGCTACGAGGGGGCTCAGCCCCAGCATTTT. Its translation: CASSYEGAQPQHF.

The chain has TRBV2 and TRBJ2-1; TRBD1 agrees at 10 bases. The V segment lost 6 bases and the J segment 8 bases; nucleotides outside the gene matches: 7. Germline V gene lookup returns CDR1 SNHLY and CDR2 FYNNEI. The length of the CDR3 is 14 residues. For the CDR3, the DNA is TGTGCCAGCAGCCGGGACAGGGGTGGGGATGAGCAGTTCTTC. Its protein product is CASSRDRGGDEQFF.

V is TRBV4-2 and J is TRBJ2-2, with TRBD2 matching 7 bases. The CDR3 has 17 residues. From germline, CDR1 is LGHNA and CDR2 YNFKEQ. Trimming took 4 bases from V and 0 from J; bases not matched to a gene: 8. The CDR3 sequence is CASSPWEGVANTGELFF. The CDR3 DNA is TGTGCCAGCAGCCCCTGGGAGGGTGTGGCGAACACCGGGGAGCTGTTTTTT.

V gene TRBV18 combines with J gene TRBJ2-3; a possible D gene is TRBD1 (6 bases). The germline CDR1 and CDR2 sequences are KGHSH and LQKENI. This CDR3 region has 17 residues. Trimming took 6 bases from V and 2 from J, leaving 21 bases between them. The CDR3 sequence: CASSDPNRATITDTQYF. CDR3 in DNA: TGTGCCAGCTCGGATCCAAACAGGGCGACGATCACAGATACGCAGTATTTT.

CDR3 DNA: TGTGCCAGCAGTGAAGGGGCCAGGTTTAATCAGCCCCAGCATTTT. Its protein product is CASSEGARFNQPQHF. The chain is built from TRBV6-1 and TRBJ1-5, with D unclear. This CDR3 is built from 15 residues. The V and J ends lost 1 base and 4 bases respectively, with 11 bases between them. Germline V CDR1 and CDR2: MNHNS, SASEGT.

The chain couples TRBV15 to TRBJ2-1, with D maybe TRBD1 (5 bases). This CDR3 has 18 residues. V was clipped by 5 bases and J by 4 bases, with 24 bases between them. Germline V gene lookup returns CDR1 LNHNV and CDR2 YYDKDF (reference sequence). The CDR3 DNA follows: TGTGCCACCAGCTGGTCCCGGGTAGGGGTGATGCGTTACAATGAGCAGTTCTTC. This encodes CATSWSRVGVMRYNEQFF.

The chain joins TRBV5-1 to TRBJ1-1, with 8 positions matching TRBD1. V lost 4 bases and J lost 0; bases outside the gene matches: 8. Germline V CDR1 and CDR2: SGHRS, YFSETQ. This CDR3 spans 16 amino acids. CDR3 in amino acids: CASSPGQGGMNTEAFF. The CDR3 coding sequence is TGCGCCAGCAGCCCCGGACAGGGAGGTATGAACACTGAAGCTTTCTTT.

The rearrangement joins TRBV7-2 to TRBJ1-5; D is ambiguous. Germline lookup yields CDR1 SGHTA and CDR2 FQGNSA. V gave up 4 bases and J gave up 0 bases, with 16 bases separating them. This CDR3 spans 17 amino acids. CDR3 sequence: CASSSTRPQNSNQPQHF. The CDR3 bases are TGTGCCAGCAGCTCAACTAGGCCACAGAATAGCAATCAGCCCCAGCATTTT.